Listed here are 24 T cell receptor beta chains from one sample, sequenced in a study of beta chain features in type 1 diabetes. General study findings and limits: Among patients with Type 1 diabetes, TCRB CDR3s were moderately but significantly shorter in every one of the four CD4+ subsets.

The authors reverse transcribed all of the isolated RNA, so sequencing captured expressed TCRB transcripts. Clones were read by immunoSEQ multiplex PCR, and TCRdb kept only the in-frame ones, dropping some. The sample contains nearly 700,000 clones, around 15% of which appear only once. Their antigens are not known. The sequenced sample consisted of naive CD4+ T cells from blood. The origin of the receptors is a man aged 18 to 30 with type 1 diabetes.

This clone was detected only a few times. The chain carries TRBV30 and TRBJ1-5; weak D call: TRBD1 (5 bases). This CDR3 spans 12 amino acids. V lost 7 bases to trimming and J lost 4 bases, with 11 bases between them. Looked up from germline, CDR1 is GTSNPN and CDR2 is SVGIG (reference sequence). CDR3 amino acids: CASQGPNQPQHF. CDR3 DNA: TGTGCCTCCCAGGGCCCGAATCAGCCCCAGCATTTT.

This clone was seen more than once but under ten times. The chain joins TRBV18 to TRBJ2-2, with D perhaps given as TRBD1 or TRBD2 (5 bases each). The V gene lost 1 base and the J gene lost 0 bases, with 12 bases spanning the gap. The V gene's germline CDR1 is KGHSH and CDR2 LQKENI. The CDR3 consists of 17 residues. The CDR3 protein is CASSPLGVSANTGELFF. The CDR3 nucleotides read TGTGCCAGCTCACCACTGGGGGTCTCCGCGAACACCGGGGAGCTGTTTTTT.

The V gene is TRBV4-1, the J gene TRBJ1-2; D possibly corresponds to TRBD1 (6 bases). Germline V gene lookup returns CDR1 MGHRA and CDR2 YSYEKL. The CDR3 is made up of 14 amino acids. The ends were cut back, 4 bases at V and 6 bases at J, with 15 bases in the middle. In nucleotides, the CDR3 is TGCGCCAGCAGCCCCAGGGGAGTGGGGGATGGCTACACCTTC. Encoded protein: CASSPRGVGDGYTF.

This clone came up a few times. The CDR3 here is CASSPSGGQPQHF. The CDR3 region has the DNA TGTGCCAGCAGCCCCTCAGGGGGGCAGCCCCAGCATTTT. The chain carries TRBV7-9 and TRBJ1-5; 7 bases agree with TRBD1. The V and J ends lost 5 bases and 7 bases, in that order; junction bases with no gene match: 5. Germline V gene sequence: CDR1 SEHNR, CDR2 FQNEAQ (reference sequence). The CDR3 runs 13 residues.

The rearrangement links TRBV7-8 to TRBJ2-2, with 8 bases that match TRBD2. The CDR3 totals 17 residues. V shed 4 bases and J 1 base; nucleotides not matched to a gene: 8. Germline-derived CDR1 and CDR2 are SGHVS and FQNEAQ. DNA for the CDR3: TGTGCCAGCAGCTCTCAGAGCCTAGCGGGGAACACCGGGGAGCTGTTTTTT. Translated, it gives CASSSQSLAGNTGELFF.

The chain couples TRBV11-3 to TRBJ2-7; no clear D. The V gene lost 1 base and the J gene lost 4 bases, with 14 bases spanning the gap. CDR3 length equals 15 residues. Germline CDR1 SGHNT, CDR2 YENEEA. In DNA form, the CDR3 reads TGTGCCAGCAGCTTAGCGCAGGACCGTGGGTACGAGCAGTACTTC. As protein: CASSLAQDRGYEQYF.

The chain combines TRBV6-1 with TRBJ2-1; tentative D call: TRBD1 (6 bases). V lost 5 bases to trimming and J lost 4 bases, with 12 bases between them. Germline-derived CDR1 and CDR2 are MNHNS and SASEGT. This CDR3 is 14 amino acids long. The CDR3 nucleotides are TGTGCCAGCAGTTTTCAGGGGCCGTACAATGAGCAGTTCTTC. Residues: CASSFQGPYNEQFF.

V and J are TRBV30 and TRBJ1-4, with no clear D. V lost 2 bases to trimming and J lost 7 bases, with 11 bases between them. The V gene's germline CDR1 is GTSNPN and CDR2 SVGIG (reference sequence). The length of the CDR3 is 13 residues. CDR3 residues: CAWSPGLVEKLFF. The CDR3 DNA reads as TGTGCCTGGAGTCCAGGTCTTGTTGAAAAACTGTTTTTT.

The CDR3 DNA sequence: TGTGCCAGCAGCTTATCGGCGACCGTGGGCCCTGAAGCTTTCTTT. Its translation: CASSLSATVGPEAFF. The chain links TRBV7-8 to TRBJ1-1; D is uncertain. There are 15 residues in the CDR3. Trimming left V 2 bases short and J 6 bases short, with 16 bases between. CDR1 is SGHVS and CDR2 is FQNEAQ in the germline V gene.

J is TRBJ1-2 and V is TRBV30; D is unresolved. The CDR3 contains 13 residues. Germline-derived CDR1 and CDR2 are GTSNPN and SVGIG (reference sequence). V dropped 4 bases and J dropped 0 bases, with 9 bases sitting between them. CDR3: CAWNAEANYGYTF. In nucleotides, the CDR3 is TGTGCCTGGAATGCAGAAGCTAACTATGGCTACACCTTC.

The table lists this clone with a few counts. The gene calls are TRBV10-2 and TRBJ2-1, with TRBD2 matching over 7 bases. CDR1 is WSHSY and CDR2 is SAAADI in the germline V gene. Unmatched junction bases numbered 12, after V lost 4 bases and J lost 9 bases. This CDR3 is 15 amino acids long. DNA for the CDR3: TGCGCCAGCAGTGGCCGTGCGGGGGAGATGGGTGAGCAGTTCTTC. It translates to CASSGRAGEMGEQFF.

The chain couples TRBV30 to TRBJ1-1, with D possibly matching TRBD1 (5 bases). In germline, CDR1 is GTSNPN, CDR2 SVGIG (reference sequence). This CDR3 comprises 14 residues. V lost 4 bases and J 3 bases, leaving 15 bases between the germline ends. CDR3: CAWIPGTYYTEAFF. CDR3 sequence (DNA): TGTGCCTGGATCCCCGGGACTTACTACACTGAAGCTTTCTTT.

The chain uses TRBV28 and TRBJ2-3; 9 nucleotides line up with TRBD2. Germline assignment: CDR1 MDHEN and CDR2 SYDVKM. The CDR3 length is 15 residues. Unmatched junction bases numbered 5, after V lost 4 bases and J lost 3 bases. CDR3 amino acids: CASSSSGVGTDTQYF. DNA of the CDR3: TGTGCCAGCAGTTCTAGCGGGGTTGGGACAGATACGCAGTATTTT.

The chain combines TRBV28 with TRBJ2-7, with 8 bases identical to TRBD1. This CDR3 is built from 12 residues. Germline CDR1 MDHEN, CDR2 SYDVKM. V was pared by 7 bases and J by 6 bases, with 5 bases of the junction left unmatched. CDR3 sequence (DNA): TGTGCCAGCATCAACAGGGGGGCCGAGCAGTACTTC. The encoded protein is CASINRGAEQYF.

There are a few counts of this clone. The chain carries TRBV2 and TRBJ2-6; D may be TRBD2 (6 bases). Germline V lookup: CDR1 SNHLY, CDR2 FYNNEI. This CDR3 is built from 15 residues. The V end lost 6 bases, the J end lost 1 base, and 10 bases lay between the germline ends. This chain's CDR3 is CASRAGRSGANVLTF. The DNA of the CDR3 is TGTGCCAGCAGGGCAGGGAGGTCTGGGGCCAACGTCCTGACTTTC.

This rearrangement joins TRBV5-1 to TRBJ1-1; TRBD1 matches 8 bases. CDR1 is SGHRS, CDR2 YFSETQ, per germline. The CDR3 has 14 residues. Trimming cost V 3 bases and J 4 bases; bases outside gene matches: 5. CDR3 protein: CASSWKDRGTEAFF. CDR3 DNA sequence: TGCGCCAGCAGCTGGAAAGACAGGGGCACTGAAGCTTTCTTT.

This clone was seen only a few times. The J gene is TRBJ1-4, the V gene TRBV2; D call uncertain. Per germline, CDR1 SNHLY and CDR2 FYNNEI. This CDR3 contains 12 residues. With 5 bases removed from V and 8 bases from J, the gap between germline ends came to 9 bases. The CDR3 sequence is CASSPSNEKLFF. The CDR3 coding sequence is TGTGCCAGCAGTCCATCGAACGAAAAACTGTTTTTT.

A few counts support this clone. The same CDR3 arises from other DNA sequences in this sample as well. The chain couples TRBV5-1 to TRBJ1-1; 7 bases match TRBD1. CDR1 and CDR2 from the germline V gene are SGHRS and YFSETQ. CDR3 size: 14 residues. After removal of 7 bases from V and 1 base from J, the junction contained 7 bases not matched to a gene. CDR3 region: CASSLGQTNTEAFF. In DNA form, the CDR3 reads TGCGCCAGCTCCTTGGGACAGACGAACACTGAAGCTTTCTTT. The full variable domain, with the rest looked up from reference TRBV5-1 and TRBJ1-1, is KAGVTQTPRYLIKTRGQQVTLSCSPISGHRSVSWYQQTPGQGLQFLFEYFSETQRNKGNFPGRFSGRQFSNSRSEMNVSTLELGDSALYLCASSLGQTNTEAFFGQGTRLTVV.

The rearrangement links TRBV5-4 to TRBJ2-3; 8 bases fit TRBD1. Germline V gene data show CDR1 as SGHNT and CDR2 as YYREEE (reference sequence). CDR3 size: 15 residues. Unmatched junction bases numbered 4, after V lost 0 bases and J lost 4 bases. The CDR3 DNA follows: TGTGCCAGCAGCTTGGCAGGGGGCGGAGCAGATACGCAGTATTTT. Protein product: CASSLAGGGADTQYF.

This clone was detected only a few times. The CDR3 here is CASSRGGGPTNYGYTF. CDR3 nucleotide sequence: TGTGCCAGTAGTAGAGGGGGTGGGCCAACGAACTATGGCTACACCTTC. The V call is TRBV19, the J call TRBJ1-2, with D tentatively TRBD1 (6 bases). Germline-derived CDR1 and CDR2 are LNHDA and SQIVND (reference sequence). Trimming stripped 4 bases from V and 2 bases from J, with 17 bases between. This CDR3 is built from 16 residues. Supplemented by reference TRBV19 and TRBJ1-2, the full variable domain reads DGGITQSPKYLFRKEGQNVTLSCEQNLNHDAMYWYRQDPGQGLRLIYYSQIVNDFQKGDIAEGYSVSREKKESFPLTVTSAQKNPTAFYLCASSRGGGPTNYGYTFGSGTRLTVV.

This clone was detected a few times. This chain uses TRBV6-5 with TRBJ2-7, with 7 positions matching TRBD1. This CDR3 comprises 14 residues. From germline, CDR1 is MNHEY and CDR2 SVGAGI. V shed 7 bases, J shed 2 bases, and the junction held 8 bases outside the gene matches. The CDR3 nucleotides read TGTGCCAGCACCAAGGGGGCTCCCGCCTACGAGCAGTACTTC. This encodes CASTKGAPAYEQYF.

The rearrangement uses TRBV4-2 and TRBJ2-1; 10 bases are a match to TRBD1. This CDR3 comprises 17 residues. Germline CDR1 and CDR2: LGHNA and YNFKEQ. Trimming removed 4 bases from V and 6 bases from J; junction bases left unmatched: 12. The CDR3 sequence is CASSLIAGTGDRNEQFF. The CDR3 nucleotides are TGTGCCAGCAGCCTGATCGCAGGGACAGGGGATCGCAATGAGCAGTTCTTC.

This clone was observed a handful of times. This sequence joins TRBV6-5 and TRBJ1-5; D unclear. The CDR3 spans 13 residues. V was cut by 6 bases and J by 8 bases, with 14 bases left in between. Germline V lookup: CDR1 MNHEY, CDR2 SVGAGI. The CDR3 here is CASSRTLGEPQHF. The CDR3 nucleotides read TGTGCCAGCAGCCGGACGCTTGGGGAGCCCCAGCATTTT.

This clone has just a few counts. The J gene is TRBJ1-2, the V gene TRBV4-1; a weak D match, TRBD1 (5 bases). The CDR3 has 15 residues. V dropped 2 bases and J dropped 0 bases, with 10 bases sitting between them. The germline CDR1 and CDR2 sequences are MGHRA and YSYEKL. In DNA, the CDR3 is TGCGCCAGCAGCCAACCTCCGGGGCCTAACTATGGCTACACCTTC. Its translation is CASSQPPGPNYGYTF.